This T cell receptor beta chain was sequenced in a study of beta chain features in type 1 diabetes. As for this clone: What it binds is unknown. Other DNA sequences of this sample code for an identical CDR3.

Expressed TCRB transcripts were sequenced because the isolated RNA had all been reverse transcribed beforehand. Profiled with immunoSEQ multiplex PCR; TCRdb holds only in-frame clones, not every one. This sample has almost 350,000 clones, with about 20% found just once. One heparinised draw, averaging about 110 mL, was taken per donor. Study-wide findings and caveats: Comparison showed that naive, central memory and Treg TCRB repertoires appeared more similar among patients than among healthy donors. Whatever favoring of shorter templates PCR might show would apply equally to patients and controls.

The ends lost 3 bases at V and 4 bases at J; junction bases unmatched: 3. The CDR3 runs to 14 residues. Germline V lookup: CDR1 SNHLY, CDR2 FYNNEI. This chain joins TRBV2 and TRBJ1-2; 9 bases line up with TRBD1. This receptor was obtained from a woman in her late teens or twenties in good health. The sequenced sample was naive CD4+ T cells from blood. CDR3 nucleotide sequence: TGTGCCAGCAGTGAGGGACAGGGAAGCTATGGCTACACCTTC. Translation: CASSEGQGSYGYTF.